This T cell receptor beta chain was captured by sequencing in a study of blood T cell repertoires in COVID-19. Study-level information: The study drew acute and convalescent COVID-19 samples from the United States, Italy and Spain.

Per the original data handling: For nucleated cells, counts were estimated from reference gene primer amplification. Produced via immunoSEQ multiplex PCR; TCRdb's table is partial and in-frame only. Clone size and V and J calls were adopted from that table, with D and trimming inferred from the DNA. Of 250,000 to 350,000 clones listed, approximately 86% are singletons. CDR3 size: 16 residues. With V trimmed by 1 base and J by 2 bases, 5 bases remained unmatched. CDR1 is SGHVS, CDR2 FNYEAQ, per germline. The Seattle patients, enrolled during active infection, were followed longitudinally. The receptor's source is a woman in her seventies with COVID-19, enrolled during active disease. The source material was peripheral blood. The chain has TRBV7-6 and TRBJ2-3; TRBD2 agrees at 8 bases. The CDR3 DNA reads TGTGCCAGCAGCTTAGTAGCGGGGCTTACCACAGATACGCAGTATTTT. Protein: CASSLVAGLTTDTQYF.